This TCR beta chain was profiled in a study of regulatory T cells in long-lasting Graves disease. Time point of the sample: newly diagnosed GD, antithyroid drugs for less than 3 months. With RNA extracted from PBMCs as input, the TCR library was made. CDR1 and CDR2 (germline): SGHTA, FQGNSA. The CDR3 extends over 18 amino acids. Trimming at V came to 5 bases and at J to 5 bases, leaving 16 bases not matched to a gene. The sample holds one count of this clonotype. Combining iRepertoire HTBI primers with Arm-PCR of CDR3 regions, the authors built TCR beta libraries. Via MiXCR, TCRdb re-called the multiplex PCR reads, giving one row per CDR3 protein. The table records about 400,000 distinct CDR3 sequences, 15% to 18% of them present only once.

The sequences come from peripheral blood mononuclear cells (PBMCs), collected at new diagnosis, from a patient treated with antithyroid drugs. The chain joins TRBV7-2 to TRBJ2-5, with 11 bases matching TRBD2. This sequence was found in a female donor with Graves disease. The CDR3 bases are TGTGCCAGCAGCCCGACCCCGTTGCTTTCTAGCGGGAGGGAGACCCAGTACTTC. Amino acid sequence: CASSPTPLLSSGRETQYF.